A single sample is the source of the 24 T cell receptor beta chains below, sequenced in a study of shared T cell receptors in the human thymus. Method: immunoSEQ multiplex PCR; TCRdb's copy keeps in-frame clones and lacks some. The table lists some 720,000 clones, 70% to 90% of them singletons, with about 0.01% in the top ten. The same data also went into a second study, on human thymus T cells.

Sample: thymocytes. These receptor sequences come from a boy younger than two with a congenital heart defect.

The chain links TRBV4-1 to TRBJ2-3, with 8 bases aligning to TRBD2. Germline loops: CDR1 MGHRA, CDR2 YSYEKL. V lost 2 bases, J lost 4 bases, and 11 bases stayed unmatched. The CDR3 length is 17 residues. The CDR3 nucleotides read TGCGCCAGCAGCCAAACAGCGTCAGCGGGAGCGTCAGATACGCAGTATTTT. As protein: CASSQTASAGASDTQYF.

In this sample, this clone turned up a few times. The chain combines TRBV28 with TRBJ2-3, with D unresolved. The CDR3 runs to 12 residues. Germline V lookup: CDR1 MDHEN, CDR2 SYDVKM. V was pared by 3 bases and J by 5 bases, with 6 bases between. Written as DNA, the CDR3 is TGTGCCAGCAGTTTGCCGCGAGATACGCAGTATTTT. It specifies CASSLPRDTQYF.

Here the CDR3 DNA reads TGCGCCAGCAGCCAAGGAGTTAGAGGGCCCGGTCAGCCCCAGCATTTT. It encodes CASSQGVRGPGQPQHF. This rearrangement joins TRBV4-3 to TRBJ1-5; D gene unclear. The CDR3 is 16 amino acids. Germline V lookup: CDR1 LGHNA, CDR2 YSLEER. Trimming cost V 1 base and J 6 bases, with 16 bases left between them.

This chain joins TRBV4-3 and TRBJ1-2; 7 bases fit TRBD1. Per germline, CDR1 LGHNA and CDR2 YSLEER. Unmatched junction bases numbered 7, after V lost 3 bases and J lost 3 bases. This CDR3 has 15 amino acids. In DNA, the CDR3 is TGCGCCAGCAGCCAGTCCAAACAGGGGTACTATGGCTACACCTTC. Translation gives CASSQSKQGYYGYTF.

This chain connects TRBV5-1 to TRBJ2-3; no definite D call. Germline V gene sequence: CDR1 SGHRS, CDR2 YFSETQ. The V and J ends lost 1 base and 0 bases respectively, with 9 bases between them. The CDR3 spans 15 residues. DNA of the CDR3: TGCGCCAGCAGCTTGTTGCAGATTAGCACAGATACGCAGTATTTT. This encodes CASSLLQISTDTQYF.

V is TRBV5-1 and J is TRBJ2-3; TRBD1 aligns across 9 bases. Per germline, CDR1 SGHRS and CDR2 YFSETQ. This CDR3 region has 16 residues. The V segment lost 3 bases and the J segment 0 bases; nucleotides outside the gene matches: 5. The CDR3 coding sequence is TGCGCCAGCAGCTCACAGGGGGCCATAAGCACAGATACGCAGTATTTT. Its translation is CASSSQGAISTDTQYF.

The CDR3, as DNA: TGTGCCAGCAGCCGCCCGGACAGGGAGTCCTCCTACGAGCAGTACTTC. Amino acids: CASSRPDRESSYEQYF. V gene TRBV5-6 combines with J gene TRBJ2-7, with 8 bases matching TRBD1. CDR3 length: 16 amino acids. Germline assignment: CDR1 SGHDT and CDR2 YYEEEE. The V segment lost 4 bases and the J segment 0 bases; nucleotides outside the gene matches: 9. The whole variable domain, filled in from reference TRBV5-6 and TRBJ2-7, reads DAGVTQSPTHLIKTRGQQVTLRCSPKSGHDTVSWYQQALGQGPQFIFQYYEEEERQRGNFPDRFSGHQFPNYSSELNVNALLLGDSALYLCASSRPDRESSYEQYFGPGTRLTVT.

The chain recombines TRBV5-1 with TRBJ2-1; TRBD2 is a possible D gene (6 bases). The CDR3 spans 18 residues. Germline assignment: CDR1 SGHRS and CDR2 YFSETQ. Trimming removed 4 bases from V and 1 base from J, with 21 bases in between. This chain's CDR3 is CASSLLTAEGASYNEQFF. The CDR3, as DNA: TGCGCCAGCAGCCTCCTTACGGCGGAGGGAGCTTCCTACAATGAGCAGTTCTTC.

V is TRBV4-1 and J is TRBJ2-1, with D tentatively TRBD2 (5 bases). The CDR3 has 18 amino acids. From germline, CDR1 is MGHRA and CDR2 YSYEKL. V was shortened by 0 bases and J by 0 bases, with 15 bases between the two germline ends. The CDR3 protein is CASSQDLTERLSYNEQFF. CDR3 in DNA: TGCGCCAGCAGCCAAGATCTTACTGAGCGGCTCTCCTACAATGAGCAGTTCTTC.

The rearrangement uses TRBV12-5 and TRBJ2-3, with D perhaps TRBD1 (6 bases). Germline lookup yields CDR1 LGHNT and CDR2 FRNRAP. The V end was cut by 0 bases, the J end by 2 bases, with 18 bases between. This CDR3 has 18 residues. This chain's CDR3 is CASGLVRGNRNHTDTQYF. As DNA, the CDR3 is TGTGCTAGTGGTTTGGTTAGGGGGAATAGGAACCACACAGATACGCAGTATTTT.

This clone came up once. The V and J genes are TRBV27 and TRBJ1-2, with TRBD1 identical over 11 bases. Germline CDR1 reads MNHEY; CDR2 reads SMNVEV (reference sequence). V lost 4 bases to trimming and J lost 5 bases; unmatched junction nucleotides: 6. The CDR3 extends over 15 amino acids. CDR3: CASSSGQGAHYGYTF. The CDR3, as DNA: TGTGCCAGCAGTTCCGGACAGGGGGCACATTATGGCTACACCTTC.

This sequence joins TRBV9 and TRBJ2-7, with TRBD2 matching 8 bases. Trimming cost V 7 bases and J 0 bases; bases outside gene matches: 6. This CDR3 comprises 14 residues. Germline V CDR1 and CDR2: SGDLS, YYNGEE. The CDR3 nucleotides are TGTGCCAGCGTCGGGGGGGGAGACTCCTACGAGCAGTACTTC. Its protein product is CASVGGGDSYEQYF.

The rearrangement joins TRBV29-1 to TRBJ1-4, with 10 bases that match TRBD1. The ends lost 4 bases at V and 6 bases at J; junction bases unmatched: 2. The CDR3 spans 13 residues. Germline-derived CDR1 and CDR2 are SQVTM and ANQGSEA. DNA of the CDR3: TGCAGCGTTGGTGGGACAGGGGATGAAAAACTGTTTTTT. This encodes CSVGGTGDEKLFF.

The chain recombines TRBV28 with TRBJ2-3; 9 bases are shared with TRBD1. The CDR3 totals 18 residues. Germline CDR1 is MDHEN and CDR2 is SYDVKM. V shed 4 bases and J 2 bases; nucleotides not matched to a gene: 13. This CDR3 is CASSCDRGKAPPTDTQYF. The CDR3 region has the DNA TGTGCCAGCAGTTGCGACAGGGGGAAGGCCCCCCCCACAGATACGCAGTATTTT.

This sequence joins TRBV6-1 and TRBJ2-1; a possible D gene is TRBD1 (7 bases). The CDR3 runs to 12 residues. Germline assignment: CDR1 MNHNS and CDR2 SASEGT. V lost 8 bases to trimming and J lost 8 bases, with 13 bases between them. CDR3 protein: CASGRGEDEQFF. DNA for the CDR3: TGTGCCAGCGGCAGGGGGGAGGATGAGCAGTTCTTC.

This chain links TRBV5-4 with TRBJ2-3, with a weak D call TRBD1 (5 bases). Germline V lookup: CDR1 SGHNT, CDR2 YYREEE (reference sequence). V lost 4 bases, J lost 0 bases, and 12 bases lay in between. The CDR3 has 15 amino acids. The CDR3 here is CASSLGATSTDTQYF. In DNA form, the CDR3 reads TGTGCCAGCAGCCTAGGGGCAACTAGCACAGATACGCAGTATTTT.

The genes are TRBV27 and TRBJ2-7, with 9 bases fitting TRBD1. The CDR3 sequence is 14 residues long. Germline CDR1 and CDR2: MNHEY and SMNVEV (reference sequence). Losses at the gene ends were 4 bases for V and 2 bases for J; bases not matched to a gene: 3. The CDR3 nucleotides read TGTGCCAGCAGTTCACAGGGGGCCCCCTACGAGCAGTACTTC. Amino acids: CASSSQGAPYEQYF.

The V gene is TRBV10-1, the J gene TRBJ2-3, with 12 bases lining up with TRBD2. The CDR3 consists of 17 residues. CDR1 and CDR2 (germline): WNHNN, SYGVQD (reference sequence). Trimming took 3 bases from V and 6 from J; bases not matched to a gene: 10. The DNA of the CDR3 is TGCGCCAGCAGTGATTCGACTAGCGGGAGAGGGATTGATACGCAGTATTTT. Encoded protein: CASSDSTSGRGIDTQYF.

This sequence joins TRBV11-3 and TRBJ2-1, with 11 bases aligning to TRBD2. CDR1 SGHNT and CDR2 YENEEA come from the germline V gene. V shed 4 bases, J shed 4 bases, and the junction held 3 bases outside the gene matches. This CDR3 is built from 15 residues. CDR3 DNA: TGTGCCAGCAGCTCGGGACTAGCGGATTACAATGAGCAGTTCTTC. Amino acids: CASSSGLADYNEQFF.

This chain joins TRBV5-1 and TRBJ2-3, with a possible D match to TRBD2 (5 bases). With 1 base removed from V and 0 bases from J, the gap between germline ends came to 6 bases. The CDR3 sequence is 14 residues long. CDR1 and CDR2 from the germline V gene are SGHRS and YFSETQ. The CDR3: CASSLTRSTDTQYF. CDR3 coding DNA: TGCGCCAGCAGCTTGACTAGGAGCACAGATACGCAGTATTTT.

This clone was counted a single time. The V call is TRBV28, the J call TRBJ2-1; 10 positions agree with TRBD2. CDR3 length: 16 residues. Germline assignment: CDR1 MDHEN and CDR2 SYDVKM. Trimming removed 1 base from V and 6 bases from J; junction bases left unmatched: 6. The CDR3 reads CASSLFASGGFNEQFF. CDR3 bases: TGTGCCAGCAGTTTATTCGCTAGCGGGGGATTCAATGAGCAGTTCTTC.

This chain uses TRBV15 with TRBJ2-1; 7 nucleotides agree with TRBD2. The CDR3 runs 13 residues. Germline values: CDR1 LNHNV, CDR2 YYDKDF (reference sequence). The junction had 4 bases not matched to a gene; V was cut back by 8 bases and J by 3 bases. The CDR3 is CATLGGSYNEQFF. CDR3 sequence (DNA): TGTGCCACCTTGGGCGGGAGCTACAATGAGCAGTTCTTC.

The chain carries TRBV6-5 and TRBJ1-2; 11 positions agree with TRBD1. J gave up 8 bases and V 6 bases, and 11 bases lay outside the gene matches. The germline CDR1 and CDR2 sequences are MNHEY and SVGAGI. The CDR3 spans 15 residues. The CDR3 reads CASRLPGGQGEGYTF. CDR3 sequence (DNA): TGTGCCAGCAGGCTACCGGGGGGACAGGGGGAAGGCTACACCTTC.

This chain connects TRBV5-1 to TRBJ2-7; weak D call: TRBD1 (10 bases). Germline assignment: CDR1 SGHRS and CDR2 YFSETQ. This CDR3 has 20 amino acids. V gave up 1 base and J gave up 10 bases, with 36 bases separating them. As DNA, the CDR3 is TGCGCCAGCAGCTTGACCCTTCTGCCGGGACAGGGGAGTAGCGGGAGAAGTCAGTACTTC. Amino acid sequence: CASSLTLLPGQGSSGRSQYF.